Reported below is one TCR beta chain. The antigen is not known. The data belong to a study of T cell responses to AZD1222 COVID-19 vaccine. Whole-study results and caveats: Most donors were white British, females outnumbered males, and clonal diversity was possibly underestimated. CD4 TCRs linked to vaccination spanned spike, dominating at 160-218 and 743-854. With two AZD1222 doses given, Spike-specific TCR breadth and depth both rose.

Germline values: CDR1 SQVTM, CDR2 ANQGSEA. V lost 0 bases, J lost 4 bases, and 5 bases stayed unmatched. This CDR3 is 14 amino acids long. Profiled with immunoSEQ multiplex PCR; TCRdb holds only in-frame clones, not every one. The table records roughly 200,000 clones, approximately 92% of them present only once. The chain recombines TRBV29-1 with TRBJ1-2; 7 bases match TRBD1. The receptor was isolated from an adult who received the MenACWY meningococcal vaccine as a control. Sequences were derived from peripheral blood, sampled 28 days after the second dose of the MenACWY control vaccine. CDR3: CSVEDQGGAYGYTF. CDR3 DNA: TGCAGCGTTGAAGACCAGGGGGGGGCCTATGGCTACACCTTC. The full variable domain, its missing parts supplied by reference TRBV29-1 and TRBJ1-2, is SAVISQKPSRDICQRGTSLTIQCQVDSQVTMMFWYRQQPGQSLTLIATANQGSEATYESGFVIDKFPISRPNLTFSTLTVSNMSPEDSSIYLCSVEDQGGAYGYTFGSGTRLTVV.